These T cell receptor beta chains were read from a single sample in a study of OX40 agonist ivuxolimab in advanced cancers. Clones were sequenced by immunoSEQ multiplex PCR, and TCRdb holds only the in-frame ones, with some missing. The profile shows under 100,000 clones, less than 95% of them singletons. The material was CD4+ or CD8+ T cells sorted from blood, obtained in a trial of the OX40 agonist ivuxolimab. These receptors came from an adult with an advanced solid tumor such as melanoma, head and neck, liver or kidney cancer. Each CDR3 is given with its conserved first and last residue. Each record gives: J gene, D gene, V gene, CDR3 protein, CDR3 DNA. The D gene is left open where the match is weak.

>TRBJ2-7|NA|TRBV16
CASSQWVETEQYF
TGTGCCAGCAGCCAATGGGTCGAAACCGAGCAGTACTTC
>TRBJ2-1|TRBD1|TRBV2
CASRTGTAYNEQFF
TGTGCCAGCAGGACCGGGACAGCGTACAATGAGCAGTTCTTC
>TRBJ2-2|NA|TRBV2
CASQGEASPGELFF
TGTGCCAGCCAAGGGGAGGCGAGTCCCGGGGAGCTGTTTTTT
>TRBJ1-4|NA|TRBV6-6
CASSHGGFNEKLFF
TGTGCCAGCAGTCATGGGGGCTTTAATGAAAAACTGTTTTTT
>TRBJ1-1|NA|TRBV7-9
CASSSQDLNTEAFF
TGTGCCAGCAGCTCCCAGGACTTGAACACTGAAGCTTTCTTT
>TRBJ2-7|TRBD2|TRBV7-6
CASSARGVSYEQYF
TGTGCCAGCAGCGCGCGGGGGGTCTCCTACGAGCAGTACTTC
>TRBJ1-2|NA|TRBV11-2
CASSPDRLNYGYTF
TGTGCCAGCAGCCCCGACAGACTGAACTATGGCTACACCTTC
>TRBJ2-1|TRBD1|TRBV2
CASSEEPQGAGQFF
TGTGCCAGCAGTGAAGAGCCCCAGGGGGCGGGGCAGTTCTTC
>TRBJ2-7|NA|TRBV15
CATSSGGGAYEQYF
TGTGCCACCAGCTCGGGCGGAGGGGCCTACGAGCAGTACTTC
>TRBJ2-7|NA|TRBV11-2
CASSLGAPHEQYF
TGTGCCAGCAGCCTCGGGGCCCCGCACGAGCAGTACTTC
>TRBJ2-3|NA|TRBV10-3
CAISEEPLGEEYTQYF
TGTGCCATCAGTGAGGAGCCTCTGGGCGAGGAGTATACGCAGTATTTT
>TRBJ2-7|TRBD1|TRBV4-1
CASSHQQGAGFGQYF
TGCGCCAGCAGCCACCAACAGGGGGCGGGGTTCGGGCAGTACTTC
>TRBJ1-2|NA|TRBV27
CASSFTGYYGYTF
TGTGCCAGCAGTTTTACAGGGTATTATGGCTACACCTTC
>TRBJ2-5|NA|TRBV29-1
CSVEVEGPGTQYF
TGCAGCGTTGAAGTGGAGGGCCCTGGGACCCAGTACTTC